This section outlines one T cell receptor beta chain sequence together with its context. Original processing notes: Reference gene primer amplification gave nucleated cell count estimates. The repertoire was sequenced with immunoSEQ multiplex PCR; TCRdb's copy has only in-frame clones and lacks some. V, J and clone size reflect that table, while D and trimming were determined from the DNA. The data hold about 170,000 clones, with 85% observed a single time. Patients from Seattle were sampled longitudinally, starting during active infection. Trimming shortened V by 0 bases and J by 7 bases, and 8 bases separated the two germline ends. Germline CDR1 reads SGHRS; CDR2 reads YFSETQ. This CDR3 is 13 amino acids long. The sample is drawn from a study of blood T cell repertoires in COVID-19. Study overall: The samples span acute and convalescent COVID-19 from the United States, Italy and Spain. From T cells, B-cell-depleted T cells, or PBMCs came the material, which was cDNA or gDNA.

The sample consisted of peripheral blood. The J gene is TRBJ2-1, the V gene TRBV5-1; a possible D gene is TRBD2 (5 bases). This clonotype originated in a woman older than 75 with COVID-19, enrolled during active disease. CDR3 in amino acids: CASSLEAANEQFF. CDR3 coding DNA: TGCGCCAGCAGCTTGGAAGCGGCTAATGAGCAGTTCTTC. Combining the CDR3 with reference TRBV5-1 and TRBJ2-1 gives the whole variable domain KAGVTQTPRYLIKTRGQQVTLSCSPISGHRSVSWYQQTPGQGLQFLFEYFSETQRNKGNFPGRFSGRQFSNSRSEMNVSTLELGDSALYLCASSLEAANEQFFGPGTRLTVL.